The T cell receptor beta chain described here comes from a study of molecular identifiers for immune sequencing clone quantification. Germline assignment: CDR1 DFQATT and CDR2 SNEGSKA (reference sequence). The germline V and J ends were trimmed by 4 bases and 3 bases, with 13 bases remaining between them. The CDR3 contains 13 residues. Whole-study findings and limits: Highly expanded clone sizes could be underestimated by identical TCR molecules that share a barcode.

TCRdb ran MiXCR on the PCR reads and lists one entry per CDR3 protein. This repertoire shows fewer than 350,000 distinct CDR3 sequences, roughly a quarter found once; its top ten account for about 0.7%. Input for naive CD8 libraries was roughly 20,000 to 1,000,000 sorted cells; the RNA fraction used was 10%, 30% or 50%. About this clonotype itself: Its antigen is as yet unknown.

This sequence was found in a human donor in good health. Some libraries in this study had Jurkat cell RNA spiked in. The genes are TRBV20-1 and TRBJ2-7; D gene uncertain. Sequencing was performed on naive CD8+ T cells from blood, with Jurkat cell RNA spiked in. Subset indicated: FACS-sorted CD8+CD4-CCR7+CD45RA+ naive T cells. CDR3 sequence reads: CSATLGFGYEQYF. CDR3 DNA sequence: TGCAGTGCTACCCTGGGTTTCGGCTACGAGCAGTACTTC.